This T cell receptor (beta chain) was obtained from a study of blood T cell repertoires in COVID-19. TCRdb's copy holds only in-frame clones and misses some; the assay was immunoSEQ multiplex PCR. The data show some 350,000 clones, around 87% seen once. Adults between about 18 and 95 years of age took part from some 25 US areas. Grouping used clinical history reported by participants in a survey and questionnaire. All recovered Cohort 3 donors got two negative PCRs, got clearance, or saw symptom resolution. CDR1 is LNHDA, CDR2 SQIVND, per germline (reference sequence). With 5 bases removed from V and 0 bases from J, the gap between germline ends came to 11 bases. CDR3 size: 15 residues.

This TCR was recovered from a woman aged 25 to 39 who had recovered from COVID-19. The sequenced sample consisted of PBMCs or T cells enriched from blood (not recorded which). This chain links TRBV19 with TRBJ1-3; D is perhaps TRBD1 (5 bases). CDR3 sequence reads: CASSSQGTSGNTIYF. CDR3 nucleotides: TGTGCCAGTAGTTCTCAGGGAACCTCTGGAAACACCATATATTTT.